Below, one T cell receptor beta chain is given with its context. Its antigen is still unknown. The data originate from a study of T cell responses to AZD1222 COVID-19 vaccine. Broader study findings: Every sample of the repertoires postdated the peak T cell response. Two AZD1222 administrations were followed by greater Spike-specific TCR breadth and depth. White British donors predominated, females outnumbered males, and clonal diversity was possibly underestimated. Variant regions that are unmutated are reportedly the target of nearly half of spike-specific TCRs.

Method: immunoSEQ multiplex PCR; TCRdb's copy keeps in-frame clones and lacks some. The table has about 89,000 clones, around nine tenths seen once. The TCR comes from an adult in good health. Source: peripheral blood, taken on day 0 of MenACWY control vaccination.

CDR3 region: CASTGGSSYNEQFF. The CDR3 DNA is TGTGCCAGCACCGGCGGGAGCTCCTACAATGAGCAGTTCTTC. The chain couples TRBV25-1 to TRBJ2-1; TRBD2 agrees at 7 bases. The ends lost 7 bases at V and 0 bases at J; junction bases unmatched: 3. This CDR3 is built from 14 residues. Per germline, CDR1 MGHDK and CDR2 SYGVNS.